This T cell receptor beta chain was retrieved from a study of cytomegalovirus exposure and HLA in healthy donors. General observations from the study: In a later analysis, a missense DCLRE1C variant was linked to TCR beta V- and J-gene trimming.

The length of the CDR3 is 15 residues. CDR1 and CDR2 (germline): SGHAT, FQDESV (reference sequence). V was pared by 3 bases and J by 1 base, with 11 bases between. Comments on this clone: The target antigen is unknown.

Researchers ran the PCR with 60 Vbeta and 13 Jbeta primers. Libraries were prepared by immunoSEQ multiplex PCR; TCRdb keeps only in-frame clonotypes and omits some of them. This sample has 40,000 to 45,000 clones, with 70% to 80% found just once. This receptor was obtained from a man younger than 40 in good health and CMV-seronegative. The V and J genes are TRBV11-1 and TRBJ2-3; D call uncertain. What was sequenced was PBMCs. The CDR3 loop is CASSFGQEGTDTQYF. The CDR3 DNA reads TGTGCCAGCAGCTTTGGGCAAGAAGGCACAGATACGCAGTATTTT.